This T cell receptor (beta chain) was obtained from a study of OX40 agonist ivuxolimab in advanced cancers. Overall study context: Aged 23 to 79 with a mean of about 60 years, they were 82.7% male.

The CDR3 has 13 amino acids. Trimming took off 4 bases at V and 1 base at J, with 7 bases between the two ends. Germline V gene sequence: CDR1 SGHAT, CDR2 FQNNGV. The assay was immunoSEQ multiplex PCR, and TCRdb's table has in-frame clones only and misses some. The sample records 150,000 to 190,000 clones, 94% being singletons. The chain carries TRBV11-2 and TRBJ1-1, with no clear D. Specimen: CD4+ or CD8+ T cells sorted from blood, collected in a trial of the OX40 agonist ivuxolimab. The clonotype originates from an adult with an advanced solid tumor such as melanoma, head and neck, liver or kidney cancer. In DNA form, the CDR3 reads TGTGCCAGCAGCTGGATGGAGAACACTGAAGCTTTCTTT. This sequence encodes CASSWMENTEAFF.